These 14 T cell receptor beta chains share one sample of origin, sequenced in a study of cytomegalovirus exposure and HLA in healthy donors. Amplification used 60 Vbeta primers and 13 Jbeta primers. Clones were read by immunoSEQ multiplex PCR, and TCRdb kept only the in-frame ones, dropping some. The sample has 150,000 or so clones; 65% to 90% are singletons. The source material was PBMCs. Receptor source: a woman aged 45-60 years in good health and CMV-seropositive.

This clone showed up just a few times. The chain carries TRBV6-1 and TRBJ2-2; D gene ambiguous. This CDR3 has 12 residues. CDR1 MNHNS and CDR2 SASEGT come from the germline V gene. Deletions cut 10 bases from V and 4 bases from J, with 10 bases between. In nucleotides, the CDR3 is TGTGCCACCTTGAGAGGCACCGGGGAGCTGTTTTTT. As protein: CATLRGTGELFF.

The chain joins TRBV5-6 to TRBJ2-1, with TRBD2 as a possible D gene (6 bases). The V end lost 4 bases, the J end lost 4 bases, and 12 bases lay between the germline ends. From germline, CDR1 is SGHDT and CDR2 YYEEEE. This CDR3 contains 14 residues. The CDR3 nucleotides read TGTGCCAGCAGCGGGACTGATATATACAATGAGCAGTTCTTC. Its translation is CASSGTDIYNEQFF.

This clone was found once. This chain links TRBV6-1 with TRBJ2-1, with no clear D. The V and J ends lost 0 bases and 4 bases respectively, with 10 bases between them. The germline gives CDR1 MNHNS, CDR2 SASEGT. The CDR3 contains 15 residues. In DNA form, the CDR3 reads TGTGCCAGCAGTGAAGCCGACCTAGATTACAATGAGCAGTTCTTC. Residues: CASSEADLDYNEQFF.

This CDR3 reads CASSLVARRYEQYF. The CDR3 DNA follows: TGCGCCAGCAGCTTGGTGGCCAGGAGGTACGAGCAGTACTTC. This sequence joins TRBV5-1 and TRBJ2-7; a possible D gene is TRBD2 (5 bases). CDR3 length: 14 amino acids. V shed 0 bases and J shed 4 bases, with 11 bases lying between them. Germline V gene data show CDR1 as SGHRS and CDR2 as YFSETQ. Complete variable domain (other parts from reference TRBV5-1 and TRBJ2-7): KAGVTQTPRYLIKTRGQQVTLSCSPISGHRSVSWYQQTPGQGLQFLFEYFSETQRNKGNFPGRFSGRQFSNSRSEMNVSTLELGDSALYLCASSLVARRYEQYFGPGTRLTVT.

The J gene is TRBJ2-2, the V gene TRBV7-9; 12 nucleotides align to TRBD2. The CDR3 is 18 residues long. Trimming removed 7 bases from V and 1 base from J; junction bases left unmatched: 10. Germline CDR1 SEHNR, CDR2 FQNEAQ (reference sequence). The DNA of the CDR3 is TGTGCCAGCAAAGGAGGACTAGCGGGGTCGAGGAACACCGGGGAGCTGTTTTTT. Amino acid sequence: CASKGGLAGSRNTGELFF.

J is TRBJ2-2 and V is TRBV5-6; D is possibly TRBD1 (5 bases). CDR3 length equals 15 residues. CDR1 SGHDT and CDR2 YYEEEE come from the germline V gene. V was pared by 0 bases and J by 3 bases, with 9 bases between. DNA for the CDR3: TGTGCCAGCAGCTTGGTTGGGGCGGACACCGGGGAGCTGTTTTTT. Encoded protein: CASSLVGADTGELFF. The full variable domain, with the rest looked up from reference TRBV5-6 and TRBJ2-2, is DAGVTQSPTHLIKTRGQQVTLRCSPKSGHDTVSWYQQALGQGPQFIFQYYEEEERQRGNFPDRFSGHQFPNYSSELNVNALLLGDSALYLCASSLVGADTGELFFGEGSRLTVL.

This rearrangement joins TRBV2 to TRBJ1-5; weak D call: TRBD1 (5 bases). This CDR3 contains 16 residues. Trimming pared 4 bases from V and 0 bases from J, leaving 13 bases between. Germline loops: CDR1 SNHLY, CDR2 FYNNEI. DNA of the CDR3: TGTGCCAGCAGTGCTCAGAGACAGTATAGCAATCAGCCCCAGCATTTT. Its translation: CASSAQRQYSNQPQHF. Complete variable domain (other parts from reference TRBV2 and TRBJ1-5): EPEVTQTPSHQVTQMGQEVILRCVPISNHLYFYWYRQILGQKVEFLVSFYNNEISEKSEIFDDQFSVERPDGSNFTLKIRSTKLEDSAMYFCASSAQRQYSNQPQHFGDGTRLSIL.

The gene calls are TRBV6-5 and TRBJ2-3; 9 nucleotides line up with TRBD1. V shed 6 bases and J 3 bases; nucleotides not matched to a gene: 1. The CDR3 is 13 amino acids. Germline V gene sequence: CDR1 MNHEY, CDR2 SVGAGI. The CDR3 bases are TGTGCCAGCAGGGACAGGGGAACAGATACGCAGTATTTT. This translates into CASRDRGTDTQYF.

The chain links TRBV30 to TRBJ1-1; D may be TRBD1 (6 bases). This CDR3 region has 15 residues. The V end was cut by 5 bases, the J end by 2 bases, with 18 bases between. Germline V lookup: CDR1 GTSNPN, CDR2 SVGIG (reference sequence). Written as DNA, the CDR3 is TGTGCCTGGGGGCTCTTAGGGGGTTCAAACACTGAAGCTTTCTTT. Translating gives CAWGLLGGSNTEAFF.

This clone came up a few times. CDR3 coding DNA: TGTGCCAGCAGTTTGAGTAAGCGGGCTGGCTACACCTTC. It codes for CASSLSKRAGYTF. This chain connects TRBV27 to TRBJ1-2, with D unclear. The V gene's germline CDR1 is MNHEY and CDR2 SMNVEV (reference sequence). This CDR3 spans 13 amino acids. Trimming shortened V by 3 bases and J by 7 bases, and 12 bases separated the two germline ends.

The V gene is TRBV4-1, the J gene TRBJ2-7, with D tentatively TRBD1 (6 bases). Per the germline V gene, CDR1 is MGHRA and CDR2 is YSYEKL. This CDR3 comprises 14 residues. Between the trimmed V and J ends, which lost 2 bases and 0 bases, there was a span of 8 bases. This chain's CDR3 is CASSQRTDSYEQYF. The CDR3 nucleotides read TGCGCCAGCAGCCAAAGGACAGACTCCTACGAGCAGTACTTC.

V gene TRBV30 combines with J gene TRBJ1-2; 7 positions agree with TRBD1. The ends lost 3 bases at V and 4 bases at J; junction bases unmatched: 5. The CDR3 length is 13 residues. In germline, CDR1 is GTSNPN, CDR2 SVGIG (reference sequence). The CDR3 coding sequence is TGTGCCTGGAGCACAGGGGATGTCTATGGCTACACCTTC. Its protein product is CAWSTGDVYGYTF.

The gene calls are TRBV6-5 and TRBJ2-3, with 9 bases matching TRBD2. Trimming took 2 bases from V and 2 from J; bases not matched to a gene: 5. The CDR3 length is 16 residues. The germline V gene encodes CDR1 MNHEY and CDR2 SVGAGI. In DNA form, the CDR3 reads TGTGCCAGCAGTTACGGGCTAGCGGGGCACACAGATACGCAGTATTTT. Translating gives CASSYGLAGHTDTQYF.

The chain is built from TRBV5-1 and TRBJ2-5, with 8 bases identical to TRBD1. The CDR3 is 16 amino acids. Looked up from germline, CDR1 is SGHRS and CDR2 is YFSETQ. J lost 2 bases, V lost 0 bases, and 6 bases had no gene match. The CDR3 protein is CASSLAGTGFQETQYF. CDR3 bases: TGCGCCAGCAGCTTGGCCGGGACAGGTTTTCAAGAGACCCAGTACTTC. Based on the CDR3 plus reference TRBV5-1 and TRBJ2-5, the full variable domain is KAGVTQTPRYLIKTRGQQVTLSCSPISGHRSVSWYQQTPGQGLQFLFEYFSETQRNKGNFPGRFSGRQFSNSRSEMNVSTLELGDSALYLCASSLAGTGFQETQYFGPGTRLLVL.